This TCR beta chain was profiled in a study of regulatory T cells in long-lasting Graves disease. Turning to the study itself: Over 5 years on antithyroid drugs plus positive TSH receptor antibodies marked Graves' disease as persistent.

Study findings and constraints: Shared public clonotypes totalled a few thousand in persistent patients, compared with 966 in new patients. It was in persistent disease that TRBV28, TRBJ1-2 and TRBJ2-5 were favored. Limited samples may have lowered accuracy.

Time point here: persistent/refractory GD, antithyroid drugs over 5 years with positive TRAb. Scientists built the TCR library using RNA that was extracted from PBMCs. Germline assignment: CDR1 LNHNV and CDR2 YYDKDF (reference sequence). J was trimmed by 3 bases and V by 3 bases; bases with no gene match: 4. The CDR3 consists of 14 residues. This clonotype came up many times. The target antigen is unknown. The TCR beta library used iRepertoire HTBI primers with Arm-PCR amplification of CDR3. TCRdb re-called the multiplex PCR reads with MiXCR, one entry per CDR3 protein. The sample includes around 400,000 distinct CDR3 sequences, 21% of them seen just once.

This chain links TRBV15 with TRBJ1-1, with 7 bases identical to TRBD1. The sequencing here drew on peripheral blood mononuclear cells (PBMCs), taken when the disease was refractory, from a patient treated with antithyroid drugs. The receptor was derived from a female donor with Graves disease. CDR3 nucleotide sequence: TGTGCCACCAGCAGCGGACAGGTCGACACTGAAGCTTTCTTT. Its translation: CATSSGQVDTEAFF.